Below are 10 T cell receptor beta chains sequenced from a single sample in a study of blood T cells in healthy people across ages. Through a sample-barcoded 5' primer and a J-beta primer mix, a second PCR was run for roughly 6 to 12 cycles. TCRdb reprocessed the 5' RACE reads via MiXCR and lists one record per CDR3 protein. The data contain some 760,000 distinct CDR3 sequences, just under 25% of them singletons. Another study also made use of these data, one on T cells of mothers and their children.

Material: blood. The receptors here all came from a boy aged 10-17 years in good health.

The V call is TRBV29-1, the J call TRBJ2-1; 8 positions agree with TRBD2. Germline CDR1 is SQVTM and CDR2 is ANQGSEA. The CDR3 has 15 amino acids. V was clipped by 2 bases and J by 5 bases; unmatched bases: 8. The CDR3 DNA reads as TGCAGCGTTGAACCAAGCGGGAGCGGGGACAATGAGCAGTTCTTC. It specifies CSVEPSGSGDNEQFF.

The chain employs TRBV7-9 and TRBJ1-2; tentatively, D is TRBD1 (6 bases). The CDR3 totals 16 residues. CDR1 is SEHNR and CDR2 is FQNEAQ in the germline V gene (reference sequence). V was pared by 5 bases and J by 2 bases, with 18 bases between. CDR3 DNA: TGTGCCAGCAGCCACCGAGTGACGGGGGCGAACTATGGCTACACCTTC. This encodes CASSHRVTGANYGYTF.

This clonotype was picked up a small number of times. The rearrangement uses TRBV11-3 and TRBJ2-7, with a weak D call TRBD1 (6 bases). The CDR3 consists of 15 residues. V lost 5 bases to trimming and J lost 3 bases, with 17 bases between them. In germline, CDR1 is SGHNT, CDR2 YENEEA. The CDR3 loop reads CASSADSDSLYEQYF. The CDR3 DNA reads TGTGCCAGCAGCGCGGACAGTGACAGCCTCTACGAGCAGTACTTC.

This clonotype occurred a few times. The V gene is TRBV11-2, the J gene TRBJ1-1; D not certain. The V and J ends lost 3 bases and 7 bases respectively, with 9 bases between them. The CDR3 runs to 12 residues. Per the germline V gene, CDR1 is SGHAT and CDR2 is FQNNGV. CDR3 region: CASSFHGREAFF. CDR3 nucleotides: TGTGCCAGCAGCTTTCATGGCCGTGAAGCTTTCTTT.

This clonotype turned up a few times. The chain has TRBV2 and TRBJ2-4, with 14 bases identical to TRBD2. Germline assignment: CDR1 SNHLY and CDR2 FYNNEI. J was trimmed by 10 bases and V by 11 bases; bases with no gene match: 16. The CDR3 is 16 residues long. CDR3 amino acids: CASGRPGLAGAEIQYF. The CDR3 coding sequence is TGTGCCTCTGGACGCCCGGGACTAGCGGGGGCCGAGATTCAGTACTTC.

The count of this clonotype is one. The chain is built from TRBV28 and TRBJ2-7; D is unresolved. Germline V gene lookup returns CDR1 MDHEN and CDR2 SYDVKM. V lost 8 bases and J 3 bases, leaving 20 bases between the germline ends. This CDR3 has 15 amino acids. CDR3 loop: CASLSTWTGLYEQYF. CDR3 nucleotides: TGTGCCAGCCTCTCCACATGGACCGGGCTCTACGAGCAGTACTTC.

The sample holds many counts of this clonotype. The gene calls are TRBV7-2 and TRBJ2-5, with a tentative D call TRBD2 (6 bases). The CDR3 spans 14 residues. V was trimmed by 5 bases and J by 1 base, leaving 11 bases between them. The germline gives CDR1 SGHTA, CDR2 FQGNSA. Here the CDR3 reads CASSPAGSQETQYF. The CDR3 bases are TGTGCCAGCAGCCCCGCCGGGAGCCAAGAGACCCAGTACTTC. Drawing the rest from reference TRBV7-2 and TRBJ2-5, the complete variable domain is GAGVSQSPSNKVTEKGKDVELRCDPISGHTALYWYRQSLGQGLEFLIYFQGNSAPDKSGLPSDRFSAERTGGSVSTLTIQRTQQEDSAVYLCASSPAGSQETQYFGPGTRLLVL.

The chain couples TRBV5-1 to TRBJ1-1; D is perhaps TRBD1 (5 bases). The ends were cut back, 4 bases at V and 4 bases at J, with 11 bases in the middle. Germline V CDR1 and CDR2: SGHRS, YFSETQ. CDR3 size: 13 residues. The CDR3 DNA reads as TGCGCCAGCAGCGCGGGGGAGGGCACTGAAGCTTTCTTT. Translated: CASSAGEGTEAFF. Using reference TRBV5-1 and TRBJ1-1 for the parts outside the CDR3, the full variable domain is KAGVTQTPRYLIKTRGQQVTLSCSPISGHRSVSWYQQTPGQGLQFLFEYFSETQRNKGNFPGRFSGRQFSNSRSEMNVSTLELGDSALYLCASSAGEGTEAFFGQGTRLTVV.

The chain combines TRBV29-1 with TRBJ2-4; D is tentatively TRBD1 or TRBD2 (6 bases each). CDR3 length: 14 amino acids. Germline loops: CDR1 SQVTM, CDR2 ANQGSEA. Trimming removed 7 bases at V and 1 base at J, with 14 bases between. CDR3 nucleotides: TGCAGCGCCGCTGGGGGGCTGGCCAAAAACATTCAGTACTTC. Its translation is CSAAGGLAKNIQYF. Full variable domain (missing parts from reference TRBV29-1 and TRBJ2-4): SAVISQKPSRDICQRGTSLTIQCQVDSQVTMMFWYRQQPGQSLTLIATANQGSEATYESGFVIDKFPISRPNLTFSTLTVSNMSPEDSSIYLCSAAGGLAKNIQYFGAGTRLSVL.

The chain has TRBV7-9 and TRBJ2-1; 12 bases are a match to TRBD2. The germline V gene has CDR1 SEHNR and CDR2 FQNEAQ (reference sequence). The CDR3 totals 17 residues. Trimming cost V 5 bases and J 4 bases; bases outside gene matches: 9. The CDR3 coding sequence is TGTGCCAGCAGCCCTAGAGGACTAGCGGGGTTATACAATGAGCAGTTCTTC. This codes for CASSPRGLAGLYNEQFF.